The 22 T cell receptor beta chains in this list originate from one sample, sequenced in a study of cytomegalovirus exposure and HLA in healthy donors. 13 Jbeta primers and 60 Vbeta primers were used for the PCR. Clones were sequenced by immunoSEQ multiplex PCR, and TCRdb holds only the in-frame ones, with some missing. The table shows under 110,000 clones, with 82% occurring only once. The sample taken for sequencing was PBMCs. These TCRs come from a man in his forties or fifties in good health and CMV-seronegative.

The rearrangement joins TRBV7-3 to TRBJ2-1; weak D call: TRBD1 (5 bases). The germline CDR1 and CDR2 sequences are SGHTA and FQGTGA. The CDR3 length is 16 residues. Trimming left V 5 bases short and J 6 bases short, with 20 bases between. CDR3 in DNA: TGTGCCAGCAGCCCCCAACAAGGACAAGCTTTCAATGAGCAGTTCTTC. Its protein is CASSPQQGQAFNEQFF.

The chain links TRBV2 to TRBJ2-7; possible D gene TRBD1, 7 bases. In germline, CDR1 is SNHLY, CDR2 FYNNEI. Trimming left V 4 bases short and J 5 bases short, with 18 bases between. The CDR3 length is 15 residues. The CDR3 loop reads CASSGSEGARHEQYF. The CDR3, as DNA: TGTGCCAGCAGTGGGTCGGAGGGGGCGAGGCACGAGCAGTACTTC.

The gene calls are TRBV11-3 and TRBJ2-2; D is perhaps TRBD1 (5 bases). V was pared by 1 base and J by 1 base, with 7 bases between. CDR1 is SGHNT and CDR2 is YENEEA in the germline V gene. The CDR3 loop spans 15 amino acids. The DNA of the CDR3 is TGTGCCAGCAGCTTAGGGGGCCTGAACACCGGGGAGCTGTTTTTT. Residues: CASSLGGLNTGELFF.

The chain combines TRBV2 with TRBJ2-5; D may be TRBD2 (5 bases). This CDR3 comprises 13 residues. Germline V lookup: CDR1 SNHLY, CDR2 FYNNEI. Trimming took 7 bases from V and 7 from J, leaving 16 bases between them. For the CDR3, the DNA is TGTGCCAGCACGAGGGAAGCTTCGGGGACCCAGTACTTC. It codes for CASTREASGTQYF.

This sequence joins TRBV11-3 and TRBJ2-2; 9 bases align to TRBD2. The CDR3 is 18 residues long. Germline CDR1 is SGHNT and CDR2 is YENEEA. V was pared by 1 base and J by 6 bases, with 12 bases of the junction left unmatched. CDR3 DNA: TGTGCCAGCAGCTTAGGCGTTGGCGGGGGGGCCCGAGCCGGGGAGCTGTTTTTT. This sequence encodes CASSLGVGGGARAGELFF.

The J gene is TRBJ1-1, the V gene TRBV29-1; D remains ambiguous. Trimming took 5 bases from V and 1 from J, leaving 11 bases between them. The germline V gene has CDR1 SQVTM and CDR2 ANQGSEA. This CDR3 comprises 13 residues. The CDR3 DNA is TGCAGCGTTCCGTCCCGGGGGAACACTGAAGCTTTCTTT. It encodes CSVPSRGNTEAFF.

This clone was seen a single time. The gene calls are TRBV7-8 and TRBJ2-1, with D possibly being TRBD2 (5 bases). This CDR3 has 13 amino acids. Trimming took 3 bases from V and 7 from J, leaving 10 bases between them. The germline CDR1 and CDR2 sequences are SGHVS and FQNEAQ. The CDR3 here is CASSLLRGNEQFF. In nucleotides, the CDR3 is TGTGCCAGCAGCTTGCTCCGGGGTAATGAGCAGTTCTTC. The variable domain in full, with the rest retrieved from reference TRBV7-8 and TRBJ2-1, is GAGVSQSPRYKVAKRGQDVALRCDPISGHVSLFWYQQALGQGPEFLTYFQNEAQLDKSGLPSDRFFAERPEGSVSTLKIQRTQQEDSAVYLCASSLLRGNEQFFGPGTRLTVL.

This clone was recorded once. This sequence joins TRBV6-6 and TRBJ2-1; 8 bases are shared with TRBD2. CDR1 is MNHNY, CDR2 SVGAGI, per germline (reference sequence). The CDR3 loop spans 16 amino acids. V was clipped by 2 bases and J by 2 bases; unmatched bases: 5. CDR3 in amino acids: CASSYRLAGPYNEQFF. CDR3 nucleotide sequence: TGTGCCAGCAGTTACCGGCTAGCGGGCCCCTACAATGAGCAGTTCTTC.

This chain connects TRBV6-5 to TRBJ1-1; the match to TRBD1 covers 7 bases. CDR3 size: 15 residues. V shed 2 bases and J 0 bases; nucleotides not matched to a gene: 3. The germline V gene has CDR1 MNHEY and CDR2 SVGAGI. The CDR3 region has the DNA TGTGCCAGCAGTTACCTGGGACAGCTGAACACTGAAGCTTTCTTT. As protein: CASSYLGQLNTEAFF.

In its sample, this clone was seen a few times. This chain connects TRBV6-1 to TRBJ1-1; 8 bases are a match to TRBD1. The J segment lost 4 bases and the V segment lost 2 bases, leaving 3 bases of the junction unmatched. This CDR3 spans 14 amino acids. Germline CDR1 MNHNS, CDR2 SASEGT. As DNA, the CDR3 is TGTGCCAGCAGTGAACAGGGGGCGGGCACTGAAGCTTTCTTT. Encoded protein: CASSEQGAGTEAFF.

CDR3 DNA: TGTGCCAGCAAAGAACCGGGATTTAACTATGGCTACACCTTC. Translated: CASKEPGFNYGYTF. The gene calls are TRBV25-1 and TRBJ1-2, with D unclear. The CDR3 runs 14 residues. V was clipped by 7 bases and J by 1 base, with 13 bases between them. The germline CDR1 and CDR2 sequences are MGHDK and SYGVNS.

This sequence joins TRBV2 and TRBJ2-3; 9 bases are a match to TRBD2. V gave up 8 bases and J gave up 6 bases; unmatched junction bases: 15. In germline, CDR1 is SNHLY, CDR2 FYNNEI. This CDR3 region has 16 residues. CDR3 bases: TGTGCCAGCTTTCAGCACGGAGCGGGGGGTTGGGATACGCAGTATTTT. Protein: CASFQHGAGGWDTQYF.

The chain combines TRBV5-1 with TRBJ1-1; D is possibly TRBD1 (5 bases). V lost 1 base and J 5 bases, leaving 12 bases between the germline ends. The length of the CDR3 is 14 residues. Germline CDR1 reads SGHRS; CDR2 reads YFSETQ. The CDR3 DNA reads TGCGCCAGCAGCTTGACTCAGGGATGGACTGAAGCTTTCTTT. This encodes CASSLTQGWTEAFF.

This sequence joins TRBV7-9 and TRBJ2-1, with TRBD1 matching over 7 bases. CDR3 length equals 13 residues. Trimming at V came to 3 bases and at J to 7 bases, leaving 3 bases not matched to a gene. Germline CDR1 and CDR2: SEHNR and FQNEAQ (reference sequence). The CDR3: CASSFSGGNEQFF. The DNA for the CDR3 is TGTGCCAGCAGCTTTTCAGGGGGTAATGAGCAGTTCTTC.

J is TRBJ2-1 and V is TRBV7-2; the D is unclear. V lost 1 base and J lost 9, with 7 bases in between. This CDR3 spans 12 amino acids. Germline V gene sequence: CDR1 SGHTA, CDR2 FQGNSA. The CDR3 protein is CASSLDWAEQFF. The CDR3 DNA reads TGTGCCAGCAGCTTAGATTGGGCTGAGCAGTTCTTC. Full variable domain (remainder filled in from reference TRBV7-2 and TRBJ2-1): GAGVSQSPSNKVTEKGKDVELRCDPISGHTALYWYRQSLGQGLEFLIYFQGNSAPDKSGLPSDRFSAERTGGSVSTLTIQRTQQEDSAVYLCASSLDWAEQFFGPGTRLTVL.

This chain joins TRBV7-2 and TRBJ1-1; D is undetermined. Trimming stripped 4 bases from V and 3 bases from J, with 9 bases between. This CDR3 has 13 residues. Per the germline V gene, CDR1 is SGHTA and CDR2 is FQGNSA. CDR3 region: CASSSTVYTEAFF. The CDR3 nucleotides are TGTGCCAGCAGCTCCACAGTCTACACTGAAGCTTTCTTT.

The gene calls are TRBV4-1 and TRBJ2-3; D might be TRBD1 (5 bases). Germline CDR1 is MGHRA and CDR2 is YSYEKL. The CDR3 spans 14 residues. Trimming removed 0 bases at V and 5 bases at J, with 9 bases between. CDR3 in DNA: TGCGCCAGCAGCCAAGATCAGGGCCTAGATACGCAGTATTTT. Amino acids: CASSQDQGLDTQYF.

The V gene is TRBV6-6, the J gene TRBJ1-6; D may be TRBD1 (5 bases). The V end lost 6 bases, the J end lost 7 bases, and 19 bases lay between the germline ends. The length of the CDR3 is 16 residues. Per germline, CDR1 MNHNY and CDR2 SVGAGI (reference sequence). CDR3 residues: CASSSRTPRLNSPLHF. CDR3 nucleotides: TGTGCCAGCAGCTCGAGGACACCGAGGTTGAATTCACCCCTCCACTTT.

The chain has TRBV4-2 and TRBJ2-1; TRBD2 aligns across 10 bases. V dropped 1 base and J dropped 4; count of bases not matched to a gene: 7. Germline CDR1 and CDR2: LGHNA and YNFKEQ. This CDR3 has 17 residues. The CDR3: CASSQGASGGLYNEQFF. The CDR3, as DNA: TGTGCCAGCAGCCAAGGGGCTAGCGGGGGCTTGTACAATGAGCAGTTCTTC.

V gene TRBV5-5 combines with J gene TRBJ1-3; tentatively, D is TRBD1 (6 bases). Looked up from germline, CDR1 is SGHKS and CDR2 is YYEKEE (reference sequence). The germline V and J ends were trimmed by 0 bases and 2 bases, with 6 bases remaining between them. CDR3 length: 14 amino acids. The CDR3 nucleotides read TGTGCCAGCAGCTTGGACAGGGCTGGAAACACCATATATTTT. Protein sequence: CASSLDRAGNTIYF.

The chain is built from TRBV7-9 and TRBJ2-5; 10 positions agree with TRBD1. V lost 5 bases and J lost 4; bases outside the gene matches: 7. Germline-derived CDR1 and CDR2 are SEHNR and FQNEAQ (reference sequence). The CDR3 has 15 amino acids. The CDR3 coding sequence is TGTGCCAGCAGCAAGGGGACAGGGGAGGTAGAGACCCAGTACTTC. It codes for CASSKGTGEVETQYF.

This chain uses TRBV29-1 with TRBJ1-2, with D possibly TRBD1 on 6 matching bases. The CDR3 contains 14 residues. Per the germline V gene, CDR1 is SQVTM and CDR2 is ANQGSEA. Trimming took 6 bases from V and 7 from J, leaving 21 bases between them. The CDR3 nucleotides read TGCAGCGTCGATTCGCCAGGGGTGAGAAGTGGCTACACCTTC. This sequence encodes CSVDSPGVRSGYTF.